The present TCR beta chain was sequenced within a study of siplizumab effects on memory and regulatory T cells. Study results and caveats: Memory cells seemed less diverse than naive T cells, which also seemed major contributors to the alloresponse. Mappable CD4+ clones that were alloreactive averaged around 70% Treg-derived with siplizumab versus 26.9% in controls. Siplizumab cultures yielded proliferating Tregs whose suppressive function was not confirmed.

The table came from immunoSEQ multiplex PCR; TCRdb's copy has only in-frame clones and leaves some out. The table lists approximately 100,000 clones, around 94% of them singletons. Remarks on this clone: Its matching antigen is unknown.

Sequencing was performed on non-Treg CD4+ T cells sorted from blood. The sequence came from a human donor in good health.

CDR3 nucleotide sequence: TGTGCCATCCGCAGGGGGCCGAACACCGGGGAGCTGTTTTTT. It codes for CAIRRGPNTGELFF. This chain connects TRBV27 to TRBJ2-2; TRBD1 matches 8 bases. V dropped 10 bases and J dropped 0; count of bases not matched to a gene: 4. The CDR3 consists of 14 residues. From germline, CDR1 is MNHEY and CDR2 SMNVEV (reference sequence).